A selection of T cell receptor beta chains follows, all from one sample in a study of persistence of HIV-infected CD4 T cells. These receptors lack a known antigen. TCRdb's table, derived via immunoSEQ multiplex PCR, lists solely in-frame clones and lacks some. Counted here are around 47,000 clones, 91% occurring once; the ten biggest clones make up 1.5% to 2%. Sequencing used CD4+ T cells sorted from PBMCs after roughly 17-hour stimulation, obtained from a patient who received antiretroviral therapy. The receptors shown here come from an adult man with HIV who was CMV-seropositive. The CDR3 runs from the conserved cysteine through the conserved F or W. The D gene is left open where the match is weak. Part of the rows lack a size; the others show once, few, many or a class for expanded clones.

d_gene	abundance	v_gene	j_gene	CDR3nt	CDR3aa
TRBD1	NA	TRBV28	TRBJ1-4	TGTGCCAGCAGTTCCACCGGGACAGGGATCGAAAAACTGTTTTTT	CASSSTGTGIEKLFF
NA	NA	TRBV5-1	TRBJ2-3	TGCGCCAGCAGCTTGGTGGGGAGTCGCAGAGATACGCAGTATTTT	CASSLVGSRRDTQYF
NA	few	TRBV5-1	TRBJ1-2	TGCGCCAGCAGCTTGGACAGGGTTGGTGGCTACACCTTC	CASSLDRVGGYTF
TRBD1	few	TRBV5-1	TRBJ2-7	TGCGCCAGCAGCTCATCTACAGGGAACAGGGGGTACTTC	CASSSSTGNRGYF
TRBD1	NA	TRBV2	TRBJ2-7	TGTGCCAGCTATAGAGGACAGGGCTACGAGCAGTACTTC	CASYRGQGYEQYF
TRBD1	NA	TRBV14	TRBJ1-2	TGTGCCAGCAGCCTACAGGGGGCTAACTATGGCTACACCTTC	CASSLQGANYGYTF
TRBD1	few	TRBV5-1	TRBJ1-2	TGCGCCAGCAGCTTGGGGGCCCTACAGGGGACTTGGTACACCTTC	CASSLGALQGTWYTF
NA	few	TRBV5-4	TRBJ1-2	TGTGCCAGCAGTTCGGACAGATATGGCTACACCTTC	CASSSDRYGYTF
NA	NA	TRBV11-2	TRBJ2-7	TGTGCCAGCAGCCCCGGGACATTTCTCGAGCAGTACTTC	CASSPGTFLEQYF
NA	NA	TRBV5-1	TRBJ2-2	TGCGCCAGCAGCTTAGGGACGGCGAACACCGGGGAGCTGTTTTTT	CASSLGTANTGELFF
NA	NA	TRBV10-3	TRBJ2-3	TGTGCCATCAGGTCAAAAAATACGCAGTATTTT	CAIRSKNTQYF
NA	NA	TRBV28	TRBJ2-7	TGTGCCAGCAGTTTAGGCGGCAGCTCCTACGAGCAGTACTTC	CASSLGGSSYEQYF
TRBD1	NA	TRBV2	TRBJ1-5	TGTGCCAGCAGCGGGCAGGGGGGACGTAGCAATCAGCCCCAGCATTTT	CASSGQGGRSNQPQHF
NA	NA	TRBV6-5	TRBJ1-5	TGTGCCAGCAGACAGATTTATAGCAATCAGCCCCAGCATTTT	CASRQIYSNQPQHF
NA	NA	TRBV7-3	TRBJ1-2	TGTGCCAGCAGCTTAACGGGGGGTGATGGATCCTATGGCTACACCTTC	CASSLTGGDGSYGYTF
NA	once	TRBV5-1	TRBJ1-6	TGCGCCAGCAGCAGCCCAGAGTCTAATTCACCCCTCCACTTT	CASSSPESNSPLHF
NA	NA	TRBV10-1	TRBJ2-3	TGCGCCAGCAGTGAGGACCCAGATACGCAGTATTTT	CASSEDPDTQYF
TRBD1	NA	TRBV7-9	TRBJ2-2	TGTGCCAGCAGCTCACCCCCCGGGACAGGGGAGGCCGGGGAGCTGTTTTTT	CASSSPPGTGEAGELFF
NA	NA	TRBV29-1	TRBJ2-1	TGCAGCGCTCCCGTCGCGGGGGCGTACAATGAGCAGTTCTTC	CSAPVAGAYNEQFF
NA	NA	TRBV7-2	TRBJ2-6	TGTGCCAGCAGCTTATCGGTATCTGGGGCCAACGTCCTGACTTTC	CASSLSVSGANVLTF
NA	NA	TRBV24-1	TRBJ2-3	TGTGCCACCAGTGACCACTCAGGGGTTTCAGGCACAGATACGCAGTATTTT	CATSDHSGVSGTDTQYF
NA	once	TRBV6-4	TRBJ2-7	TGTGCCAGCAGTCCCCACCACGAGCAGTACTTC	CASSPHHEQYF
TRBD2	NA	TRBV5-1	TRBJ2-1	TGCGCCAGCAGCAAAGAAGGGACTAGCGGGGACTACAATGAGCAGTTCTTC	CASSKEGTSGDYNEQFF
TRBD2	NA	TRBV7-3	TRBJ2-1	TGTGCCAGCAGCTTAATGGCTAGCGGGGGGGGCATTGATGAGCAGTTCTTC	CASSLMASGGGIDEQFF
NA	NA	TRBV7-2	TRBJ1-3	TGTGCCAGCAGCTTAGTGACAGATGGAAACACCATATATTTT	CASSLVTDGNTIYF
NA	NA	TRBV20-1	TRBJ1-1	TGCAGTGCTAATAGTCCAGATGAAGCTTTCTTT	CSANSPDEAFF
NA	NA	TRBV7-2	TRBJ2-1	TGTGCCAGCAGCTTAGCCGGGGACAATGAGCAGTTCTTC	CASSLAGDNEQFF
TRBD1	NA	TRBV12-3/TRBV12-4	TRBJ2-7	TGTGCCAGCAGTACCAGGGGGTGGGACGAGCAGTACTTC	CASSTRGWDEQYF
NA	NA	TRBV2	TRBJ2-7	TGTGCCAGCAGTGATGGGGGGTACGAGCAGTACTTC	CASSDGGYEQYF
TRBD2	NA	TRBV7-2	TRBJ2-7	TGTGCCAGCAGCATAACCGGGACTAGCGGGGGAGTCGACGAGCAGTACTTC	CASSITGTSGGVDEQYF
TRBD1	NA	TRBV9	TRBJ2-3	TGTGCCAGCAGCCTCGGACAGGGAGAAGATACGCAGTATTTT	CASSLGQGEDTQYF
TRBD1	NA	TRBV19	TRBJ2-6	TGTGCCAGTACCGGCCGGGACAGGGTGGCTGGGGCCAACGTCCTGACTTTC	CASTGRDRVAGANVLTF
NA	NA	TRBV19	TRBJ1-1	TGTGCCAGTAGTACAGGGTTCGGGGGCTACACTGAAGCTTTCTTT	CASSTGFGGYTEAFF
NA	NA	TRBV29-1	TRBJ1-4	TGCAGCGTTTACAGGAATGAAAAACTGTTTTTT	CSVYRNEKLFF
TRBD1	NA	TRBV19	TRBJ1-1	TGTGCCAGTAGTCCCGCTGGGACAGGGTACACTGAAGCTTTCTTT	CASSPAGTGYTEAFF
NA	once	TRBV6-2/TRBV6-3	TRBJ2-7	TGTGCCAGCAGTCCCCCAGGCCCCTACGAGCAGTACTTC	CASSPPGPYEQYF
NA	few	TRBV15	TRBJ1-1	TGTGCCACCAGCAGAAAGATTATGGACACTGAAGCTTTCTTT	CATSRKIMDTEAFF
NA	NA	TRBV2	TRBJ2-7	TGTGCCAGCAGTGAAGCCTTCCTCTACGAGCAGTACTTC	CASSEAFLYEQYF
TRBD1	once	TRBV12-5	TRBJ2-1	TGTGCTAGTGCCCCCTTGGGGACAGGGGACTACAATGAGCAGTTCTTC	CASAPLGTGDYNEQFF
NA	NA	TRBV5-6	TRBJ2-7	TGTGCCAGCAGCCTCAACGTGGTCTACGAGCAGTACTTC	CASSLNVVYEQYF
NA	NA	TRBV7-3	TRBJ2-7	TGTGCCAGCAGCTCCCATGCGCACTACGAGCAGTACTTC	CASSSHAHYEQYF
TRBD1	NA	TRBV15	TRBJ1-2	TGTGCCACCAGCAGTCCCGCCCAGGGGGCGGGTTATGGCTACACCTTC	CATSSPAQGAGYGYTF
NA	NA	TRBV4-1	TRBJ2-7	TGCGCCAGCAGCTTAGACTCGGGAGAAATCTACGAGCAGTACTTC	CASSLDSGEIYEQYF
NA	NA	TRBV4-1	TRBJ2-3	TGCGCCAGCAGCCAAGTATTCGCCCCAGGGTTATGGTATTTT	CASSQVFAPGLWYF
NA	NA	TRBV3-1/TRBV3-2	TRBJ1-2	TGTGCCAGCAGCCAAGATAACCTACGTGGTGGCTACACCTTC	CASSQDNLRGGYTF
NA	NA	TRBV29-1	TRBJ1-1	TGCAGCGTTCAGGGTAACACTGAAGCTTTCTTT	CSVQGNTEAFF
NA	NA	TRBV5-4	TRBJ2-1	TGTGCCAGCAGCTTACGTAGGACAACTGGGTACAATGAGCAGTTCTTC	CASSLRRTTGYNEQFF
TRBD1	NA	TRBV7-3	TRBJ1-2	TGTGCCAGCAGCTTAGACAGGGGTACTTTCTATGGCTACACCTTC	CASSLDRGTFYGYTF
NA	NA	TRBV2	TRBJ2-6	TGTGCCAGCAGTGAAGAAGGAGGAGTTGGTGGGGCCAACGTCCTGACTTTC	CASSEEGGVGGANVLTF
TRBD2	NA	TRBV18	TRBJ2-1	TGTGCCAGCTCACCAGTAGCGGGGGGGCCTAGCAATGAGCAGTTCTTC	CASSPVAGGPSNEQFF
TRBD2	NA	TRBV9	TRBJ2-7	TGTGCCAGCAGCGTAGGGACTAGTGACTCAGACGAGCAGTACTTC	CASSVGTSDSDEQYF
NA	NA	TRBV7-8	TRBJ2-6	TGTGCCAGCAGCTTCCCTGGGACCGCTCCCGCTTTC	CASSFPGTAPAF
NA	NA	TRBV6-4	TRBJ1-6	TGTGCCAGCAGTGCAGGGACCCCCGTTTCACCCCTCCACTTT	CASSAGTPVSPLHF